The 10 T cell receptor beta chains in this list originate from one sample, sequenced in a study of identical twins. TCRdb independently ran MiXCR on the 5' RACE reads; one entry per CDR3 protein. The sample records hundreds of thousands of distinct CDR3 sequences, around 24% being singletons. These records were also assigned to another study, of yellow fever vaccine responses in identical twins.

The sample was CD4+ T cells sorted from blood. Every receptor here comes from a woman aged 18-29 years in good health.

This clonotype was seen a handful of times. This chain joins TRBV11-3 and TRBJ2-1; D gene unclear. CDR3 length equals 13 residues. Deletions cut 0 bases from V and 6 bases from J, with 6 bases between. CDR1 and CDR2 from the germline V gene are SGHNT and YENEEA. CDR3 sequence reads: CASSLDPFNEQFF. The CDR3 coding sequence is TGTGCCAGCAGCTTAGACCCCTTCAATGAGCAGTTCTTC.

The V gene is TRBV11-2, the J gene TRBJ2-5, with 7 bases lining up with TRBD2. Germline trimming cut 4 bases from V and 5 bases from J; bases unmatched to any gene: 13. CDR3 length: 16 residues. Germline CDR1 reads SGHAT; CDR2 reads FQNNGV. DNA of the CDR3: TGTGCCAGCAGCTCTCTCAGAGGGAGGGCCCCGGAGACCCAGTACTTC. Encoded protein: CASSSLRGRAPETQYF.

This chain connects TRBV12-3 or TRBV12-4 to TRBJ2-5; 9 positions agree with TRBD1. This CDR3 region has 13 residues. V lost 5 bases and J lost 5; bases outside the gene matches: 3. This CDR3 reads CASSGQGRETQYF. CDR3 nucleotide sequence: TGTGCCAGCAGTGGACAGGGGCGGGAGACCCAGTACTTC.

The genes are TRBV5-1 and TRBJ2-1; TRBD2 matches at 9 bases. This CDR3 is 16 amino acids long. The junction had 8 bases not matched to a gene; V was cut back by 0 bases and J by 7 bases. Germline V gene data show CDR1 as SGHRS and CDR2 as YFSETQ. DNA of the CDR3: TGCGCCAGCAGCTTGGGTGGGCTAGCGGGACAGAATGAGCAGTTCTTC. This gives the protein CASSLGGLAGQNEQFF.

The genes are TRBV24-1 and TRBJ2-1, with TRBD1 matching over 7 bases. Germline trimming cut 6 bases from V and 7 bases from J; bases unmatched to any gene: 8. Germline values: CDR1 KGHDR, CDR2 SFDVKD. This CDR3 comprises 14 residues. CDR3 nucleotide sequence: TGTGCCACCAGTAAGACAGGGATATTGAATGAGCAGTTCTTC. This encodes CATSKTGILNEQFF.

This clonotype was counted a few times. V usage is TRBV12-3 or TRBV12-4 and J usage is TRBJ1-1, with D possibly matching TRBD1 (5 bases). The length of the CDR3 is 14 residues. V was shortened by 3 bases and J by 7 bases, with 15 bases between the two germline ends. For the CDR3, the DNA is TGTGCCAGCAGTTTTAGGCGGGGCCTAAATGAAGCTTTCTTT. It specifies CASSFRRGLNEAFF.

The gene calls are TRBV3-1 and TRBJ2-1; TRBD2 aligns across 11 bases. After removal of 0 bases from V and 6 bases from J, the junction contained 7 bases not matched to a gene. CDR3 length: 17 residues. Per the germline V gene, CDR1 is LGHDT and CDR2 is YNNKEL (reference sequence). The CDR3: CASSQDRGTSGGNEQFF. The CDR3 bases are TGTGCCAGCAGCCAAGATCGGGGGACTAGCGGTGGCAATGAGCAGTTCTTC.

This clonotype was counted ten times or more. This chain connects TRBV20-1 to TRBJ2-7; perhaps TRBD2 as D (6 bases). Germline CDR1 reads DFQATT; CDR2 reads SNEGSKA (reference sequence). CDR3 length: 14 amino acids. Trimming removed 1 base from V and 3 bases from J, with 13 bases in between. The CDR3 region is CSARARLDSYEQYV. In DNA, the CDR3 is TGCAGTGCTAGAGCTCGACTAGACAGCTACGAGCAGTACGTC.

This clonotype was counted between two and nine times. The CDR3 protein is CSVDRQGFTDTQYF. The CDR3 nucleotides read TGCAGCGTTGACAGACAGGGCTTCACAGATACGCAGTATTTT. This chain connects TRBV29-1 to TRBJ2-3, with 7 bases matching TRBD1. The CDR3 contains 14 residues. Germline lookup yields CDR1 SQVTM and CDR2 ANQGSEA. J gave up 2 bases and V 3 bases, and 5 bases lay outside the gene matches.

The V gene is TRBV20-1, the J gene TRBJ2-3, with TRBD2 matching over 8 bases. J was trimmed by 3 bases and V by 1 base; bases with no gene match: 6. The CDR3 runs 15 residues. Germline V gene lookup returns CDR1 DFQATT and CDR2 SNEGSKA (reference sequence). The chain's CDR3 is CSARAGGPPTDTQYF. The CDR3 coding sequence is TGCAGTGCTAGAGCGGGGGGGCCTCCTACAGATACGCAGTATTTT.